This is a list of T cell receptor beta chains from one sample in a study of CD8+CD57+ T cells in acquired aplastic anemia. TCRdb independently ran MiXCR on the reads; one entry per CDR3 protein. The sample holds under 40,000 distinct CDR3 sequences; about 77% are singletons and the top ten take about 20%. What was sequenced was sorted CD4+, CD8+, or CD8+CD57+ T cells (not recorded which) from PBMCs. The receptors derive from a human donor in good health, serving as a control. The CDR3 runs from the conserved cysteine through the conserved F or W. The D gene is left open where the match is weak. Size values are once, few and many counts, or a class for expanded clones, and some rows have none.

j_call clone_size v_call d_call cdr3_aa cdr3_nt
TRBJ1-2 - TRBV19 - CASSISWTEVYGYTF TGTGCCAGTAGTATCTCGTGGACAGAAGTCTATGGCTACACCTTC
TRBJ1-2 few TRBV15 TRBD1 CATSPLQGDQSYGYTF TGTGCCACCAGCCCCCTTCAGGGGGATCAGAGCTATGGCTACACCTTC
TRBJ2-1 - TRBV6-1 TRBD2 CASSSSGGANEQFF TGTGCCAGCTCGAGTAGCGGGGGGGCCAATGAGCAGTTCTTC
TRBJ2-5 - TRBV7-7 TRBD1 CASSSSGTALNQETQYF TGTGCCAGCAGCTCATCCGGGACAGCACTAAACCAAGAGACCCAGTACTTC
TRBJ2-5 - TRBV9 - CASSVTPKGETQYF TGTGCCAGCAGCGTCACCCCTAAGGGAGAGACCCAGTACTTC
TRBJ1-6 - TRBV6-2/TRBV6-3 - CASSYDLGQGSSPLHF TGTGCCAGCAGTTACGATTTAGGGCAGGGTAGTTCACCCCTCCACTTT
TRBJ1-5 - TRBV10-2 TRBD1 CASRERTGGNQPQHF TGCGCCAGCAGAGAAAGGACAGGCGGAAATCAGCCCCAGCATTTT
TRBJ1-2 once TRBV19 - CASSIEYGYTF TGTGCCAGTAGTATTGAGTATGGCTACACCTTC
TRBJ1-6 - TRBV9 - CASRPDSWDSPLHF TGTGCCAGCAGGCCGGACAGTTGGGATTCACCCCTCCACTTT
TRBJ1-6 - TRBV7-9 - CASSLAHSNSPLHF TGTGCCAGCAGCTTAGCACACAGTAATTCACCCCTCCACTTT
TRBJ2-7 - TRBV6-1 TRBD2 CASSEKLAGGNPYEQYF TGTGCCAGCAGTGAAAAACTAGCGGGGGGAAACCCCTACGAGCAGTACTTC
TRBJ2-1 - TRBV20-1 TRBD2 CSARSGRSYNEQFF TGCAGTGCTAGGAGCGGGAGGTCCTACAATGAGCAGTTCTTC
TRBJ2-3 - TRBV24-1 - CATRRFERTDTQFF TGTGCCACCAGAAGGTTTGAGCGCACAGATACGCAGTTTTTT
TRBJ2-7 - TRBV9 TRBD2 CASSDGLGVSYEQYF TGCGCCAGCAGCGATGGACTAGGGGTCTCCTACGAGCAGTACTTC
TRBJ2-1 - TRBV9 - CASSVAGFGPNEQFF TGTGCCAGCAGCGTAGCTGGTTTCGGACCAAATGAGCAGTTCTTC
TRBJ2-3 - TRBV7-9 - CASSPQADTQYF TGTGCCAGCAGCCCCCAAGCAGATACGCAGTATTTT
TRBJ2-1 medium-sized TRBV12-3/TRBV12-4 TRBD2 CASSLFGGGAREQFF TGTGCCAGCAGTTTATTCGGCGGGGGGGCAAGGGAGCAGTTCTTC
TRBJ2-7 - TRBV19 - CASSILQGYFSYEQYF TGTGCCAGTAGTATCCTGCAGGGGTATTTCTCCTACGAGCAGTACTTC
TRBJ2-7 - TRBV9 TRBD2 CASSVGASGFTYEQYF TGTGCCAGCAGCGTAGGGGCTAGCGGATTCACCTACGAGCAGTACTTC
TRBJ1-5 - TRBV10-2 TRBD1 CASSESQPGGWQPQHF TGCGCCAGCAGTGAGTCCCAGCCAGGGGGCTGGCAGCCCCAGCATTTT
TRBJ2-1 - TRBV15 - CATSSRASYNEQFF TGTGCCACCAGCAGCAGGGCCAGCTACAATGAGCAGTTCTTC
TRBJ2-7 - TRBV25-1 - CASSLTQGYEQYF TGTGCCAGCAGCCTCACACAGGGCTACGAGCAGTACTTC
TRBJ2-7 - TRBV15 - CATSRVEGLHEQYF TGTGCCACCAGCAGAGTGGAGGGGCTCCACGAGCAGTACTTC
TRBJ1-1 once TRBV29-1 TRBD1 CSVGGQGLEAFF TGCAGCGTGGGCGGACAGGGGCTGGAAGCTTTCTTT
TRBJ2-1 - TRBV19 - CASSLLRGEQFF TGTGCCAGTAGCCTCCTCAGGGGTGAGCAGTTCTTC
TRBJ2-7 - TRBV5-6 TRBD1 CASSQAGQAYEQYF TGTGCCAGCAGCCAAGCCGGACAGGCCTACGAGCAGTACTTC
TRBJ1-2 - TRBV5-4 - CASNRDDYGYTF TGTGCCAGTAACAGGGACGACTATGGCTACACCTTC
TRBJ2-3 many TRBV27 - CASSFASTDTQYF TGTGCCAGCAGTTTCGCTAGCACAGATACGCAGTATTTT
TRBJ1-2 - TRBV25-1 TRBD1 CASSYSGRQGIGYTF TGTGCCAGCAGTTACTCGGGAAGACAGGGGATCGGCTACACCTTC
TRBJ2-7 - TRBV7-9 - CASSLEEPSTYEQYF TGTGCCAGCAGCTTAGAGGAGCCCTCAACCTACGAGCAGTACTTC
TRBJ2-7 - TRBV5-1 - CASSQPSYEQYF TGCGCCAGCAGCCAACCTTCATACGAGCAGTACTTC
TRBJ1-2 - TRBV6-1 - CASSPPPLYGGYTF TGTGCCAGCAGCCCACCCCCACTCTATGGAGGCTACACCTTC
TRBJ2-7 - TRBV6-4 - CASSRRGAHRTYEQYF TGTGCCAGCAGCCGGAGAGGTGCCCACCGAACCTACGAGCAGTACTTC
TRBJ1-2 - TRBV10-1 TRBD1 CASREGQGIYNYGYTF TGCGCCAGCAGGGAGGGACAGGGGATCTATAACTATGGCTACACCTTC
TRBJ1-2 - TRBV2 - CASRTGRDGYTF TGTGCCAGCAGGACGGGGAGGGACGGCTACACCTTC
TRBJ1-4 once TRBV7-3 - CASSPIGRATNEKLFF TGTGCCAGCAGCCCCATAGGGCGCGCAACTAATGAAAAACTGTTTTTT
TRBJ2-1 - TRBV7-2 TRBD1 CASSLTGNNEQFF TGTGCCAGCAGCTTGACAGGGAACAATGAGCAGTTCTTC